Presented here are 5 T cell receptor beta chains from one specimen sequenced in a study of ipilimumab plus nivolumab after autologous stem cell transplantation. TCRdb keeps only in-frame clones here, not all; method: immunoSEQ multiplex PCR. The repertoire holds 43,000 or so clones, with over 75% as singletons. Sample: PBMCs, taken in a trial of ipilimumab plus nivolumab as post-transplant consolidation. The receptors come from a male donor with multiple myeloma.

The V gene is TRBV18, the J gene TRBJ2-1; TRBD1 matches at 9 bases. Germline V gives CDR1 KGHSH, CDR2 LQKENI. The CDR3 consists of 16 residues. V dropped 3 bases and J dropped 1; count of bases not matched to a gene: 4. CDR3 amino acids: CASSPTGGVSYNEQFF. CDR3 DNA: TGTGCCAGCTCACCGACAGGGGGGGTATCCTACAATGAGCAGTTCTTC. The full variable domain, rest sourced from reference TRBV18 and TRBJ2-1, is NAGVMQNPRHLVRRRGQEARLRCSPMKGHSHVYWYRQLPEEGLKFMVYLQKENIIDESGMPKERFSAEFPKEGPSILRIQQVVRGDSAAYFCASSPTGGVSYNEQFFGPGTRLTVL.

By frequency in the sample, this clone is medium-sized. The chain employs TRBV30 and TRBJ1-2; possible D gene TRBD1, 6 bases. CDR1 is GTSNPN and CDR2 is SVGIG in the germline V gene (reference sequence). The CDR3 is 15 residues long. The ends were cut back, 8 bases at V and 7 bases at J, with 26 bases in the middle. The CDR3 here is CAAQLPTGTKGGYTF. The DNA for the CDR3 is TGTGCCGCCCAGTTACCTACGGGGACAAAGGGTGGCTACACCTTC.

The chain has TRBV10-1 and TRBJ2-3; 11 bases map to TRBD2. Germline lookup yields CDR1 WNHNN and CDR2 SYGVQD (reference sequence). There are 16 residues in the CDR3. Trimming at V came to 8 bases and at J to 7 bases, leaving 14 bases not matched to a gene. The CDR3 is CASPFRTSGPVHTQYF. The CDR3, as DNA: TGCGCCAGCCCATTTAGGACTAGCGGGCCCGTCCATACGCAGTATTTT.

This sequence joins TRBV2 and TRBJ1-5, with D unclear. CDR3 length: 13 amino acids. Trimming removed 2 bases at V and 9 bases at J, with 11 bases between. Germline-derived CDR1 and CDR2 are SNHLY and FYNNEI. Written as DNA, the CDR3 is TGTGCCAGCAGTGAAACAGCCCTTGGGCCCCAGCATTTT. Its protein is CASSETALGPQHF.

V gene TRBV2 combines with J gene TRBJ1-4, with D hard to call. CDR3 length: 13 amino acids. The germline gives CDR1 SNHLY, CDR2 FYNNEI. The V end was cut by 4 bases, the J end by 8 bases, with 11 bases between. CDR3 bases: TGTGCCAGCAGTGCTCTCCCGTACGAAAAACTGTTTTTT. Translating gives CASSALPYEKLFF.